The TCR beta chain described here comes from a study of cytomegalovirus exposure and HLA in healthy donors. Germline CDR1 is SGHTA and CDR2 is FQGNSA. Trimming took 4 bases from V and 7 from J, leaving 17 bases between them. The length of the CDR3 is 15 residues. 13 Jbeta primers and 60 Vbeta primers were used for the PCR. Here immunoSEQ multiplex PCR was the method, and the copy in TCRdb shows in-frame clones only, minus some. Its table records around 110,000 clones. This clone ranks as medium-sized in terms of frequency. The sequenced sample consisted of PBMCs. The receptor was isolated from a middle-aged man in good health and CMV-seropositive. The chain links TRBV7-2 to TRBJ1-5; possibly TRBD1 for D (5 bases). The CDR3: CASSSGSGSRQPQHF. CDR3 coding DNA: TGTGCCAGCAGCTCAGGGTCCGGGTCGAGGCAGCCCCAGCATTTT. Filled out from reference TRBV7-2 and TRBJ1-5, the complete variable domain reads GAGVSQSPSNKVTEKGKDVELRCDPISGHTALYWYRQSLGQGLEFLIYFQGNSAPDKSGLPSDRFSAERTGGSVSTLTIQRTQQEDSAVYLCASSSGSGSRQPQHFGDGTRLSIL.